Below are 10 T cell receptor beta chains sequenced from a single sample in a study of blood T cell repertoires in COVID-19. Assay used: immunoSEQ multiplex PCR; TCRdb lists only in-frame clones, some missing. In the table there are roughly 60,000 clones, around 86% of which are singletons. Sequencing was performed on peripheral blood. The receptor source for this set is a man aged 35-49 years with acute or convalescent COVID-19.

The chain joins TRBV12-3 or TRBV12-4 to TRBJ1-1; D not certain. The CDR3 runs to 11 residues. Trimming stripped 6 bases from V and 8 bases from J, with 10 bases between. CDR3 DNA: TGTGCCAGCAGCAACCTAGGAGAAGCTTTCTTT. Translation: CASSNLGEAFF.

This chain connects TRBV3-1 (or the pseudogene TRBV3-2) to TRBJ1-1, with a tentative D call TRBD1 (6 bases). The germline gives CDR1 LGHDT, CDR2 YNNKEL (reference sequence). The CDR3 contains 14 residues. V was pared by 6 bases and J by 0 bases, with 11 bases between. The CDR3 loop reads CASSLQGLNTEAFF. The CDR3 nucleotides read TGTGCCAGCAGTCTCCAGGGGCTGAACACTGAAGCTTTCTTT.

This chain links TRBV5-1 with TRBJ1-2; D not certain. V shed 3 bases and J shed 6 bases, with 15 bases lying between them. Germline CDR1 and CDR2: SGHRS and YFSETQ. The CDR3 is 14 residues long. The CDR3 coding sequence is TGCGCCAGCAGCTGGGCGGGCATTACCGATGGCTACACCTTC. It encodes CASSWAGITDGYTF.

V and J are TRBV5-4 and TRBJ1-1, with 8 bases lining up with TRBD1. The CDR3 length is 15 residues. The germline V gene encodes CDR1 SGHNT and CDR2 YYREEE (reference sequence). V trimming: 1 base; J trimming: 4 bases; junction bases outside the gene matches: 6. CDR3 sequence: CASSLQRQGLTEAFF. DNA for the CDR3: TGTGCCAGCAGCTTGCAGAGACAGGGGCTCACTGAAGCTTTCTTT.

The J gene is TRBJ2-2, the V gene TRBV4-1; weak D call: TRBD1 (6 bases). Per the germline V gene, CDR1 is MGHRA and CDR2 is YSYEKL. V was cut by 0 bases and J by 4 bases, with 9 bases left in between. This CDR3 contains 15 residues. The CDR3 nucleotides are TGCGCCAGCAGCCAAGAGGGGGCTTTCACCGGGGAGCTGTTTTTT. Residues: CASSQEGAFTGELFF.

The CDR3 DNA reads TGTGCCAGCAGTCCGAGTGAAGGGGCACGGAATTCACCCCTCCACTTT. Encoded protein: CASSPSEGARNSPLHF. V gene TRBV6-2 or TRBV6-3 combines with J gene TRBJ1-6; D is possibly TRBD1 (5 bases). V shed 5 bases and J shed 7 bases, with 18 bases lying between them. The CDR3 spans 16 residues. Germline CDR1 is MNHEY and CDR2 is SVGEGT.

The gene calls are TRBV5-1 and TRBJ1-6; a possible D gene is TRBD1 (5 bases). Germline CDR1 is SGHRS and CDR2 is YFSETQ. V dropped 1 base and J dropped 9 bases, with 14 bases sitting between them. The CDR3 is made up of 15 amino acids. CDR3 protein: CASSLKGGAGSPLHF. CDR3 coding DNA: TGCGCCAGCAGCTTGAAGGGAGGGGCGGGTTCACCCCTCCACTTT.

This chain links TRBV4-1 with TRBJ2-2; 7 nucleotides line up with TRBD1. The CDR3 is made up of 17 amino acids. The germline V gene has CDR1 MGHRA and CDR2 YSYEKL. Trimming at V came to 0 bases and at J to 7 bases, leaving 11 bases not matched to a gene. The CDR3 DNA sequence: TGCGCCAGCAGCCAAGATCAGAATACAGGGGCGTTCGGGGAGCTGTTTTTT. Protein: CASSQDQNTGAFGELFF.

The V and J genes are TRBV3-1 (or the pseudogene TRBV3-2) and TRBJ1-3; D unclear. With 6 bases removed from V and 0 bases from J, the gap between germline ends came to 12 bases. Germline V gene sequence: CDR1 LGHDT, CDR2 YNNKEL (reference sequence). This CDR3 is 15 amino acids long. The CDR3 nucleotides are TGTGCCAGCAGACCGGACGGGAGCTCTGGAAACACCATATATTTT. It translates to CASRPDGSSGNTIYF.

The genes are TRBV25-1 and TRBJ1-5, with 7 bases aligning to TRBD1. CDR1 is MGHDK and CDR2 is SYGVNS in the germline V gene. Trimming took 3 bases from V and 0 from J; bases not matched to a gene: 5. CDR3 length: 16 residues. As DNA, the CDR3 is TGTGCCAGCAGTGAGAACAGGGGTGATAGCAATCAGCCCCAGCATTTT. This codes for CASSENRGDSNQPQHF.